A selection of T cell receptor beta chains follows, all from one sample in a study of shared clonotypes between healthy human individuals. Data came from immunoSEQ multiplex PCR; TCRdb stores just in-frame clones and leaves some out. The sample lists roughly 640,000 clones, 74% occurring once. The sequenced sample consisted of memory CD4+ T cells sorted from blood. These receptors all stem from a woman younger than 45 in good health. CDR3s leave out the opening cysteine and the closing phenylalanine or tryptophan.

cdr3_aa	v_call	j_call
ASSLLGQGAYLLNYGYT	TRBV27	TRBJ1-2
ASSLGGERPNTEAF	TRBV5-1	TRBJ1-1
ASSPGLANTGELF	TRBV18	TRBJ2-2
ASSLNSAGYANYGYT	TRBV28	TRBJ1-2
ASSQGAQETQY	TRBV19	TRBJ2-5
AMGGASGYNEQF	TRBV19	TRBJ2-1
ASSPPWGSGRAAGELF	TRBV7-3	TRBJ2-2
ASSFAGQETQY	TRBV7-2	TRBJ2-5
ASSYMTGEYEQY	TRBV6-6	TRBJ2-7
ASSSGRYTDTQY	TRBV7-9	TRBJ2-3
ASSPRQGNNQPQH	TRBV6-5	TRBJ1-5
ASSDGPGYNEQF	TRBV7-2	TRBJ2-1
ATSRVLAVGETQY	TRBV15	TRBJ2-5
ASSASGTVTYEQY	TRBV9	TRBJ2-7
ASSQDRAWRGTEAF	TRBV4-1	TRBJ1-1